The text below deals with one T cell receptor beta chain. Primers for the PCR totalled 60 Vbeta and 13 Jbeta. The assay was immunoSEQ multiplex PCR, and TCRdb's table has in-frame clones only and misses some. This table has about 240,000 clones, about three quarters appearing once. This record comes from a study of cytomegalovirus exposure and HLA in healthy donors. The length of the CDR3 is 12 residues. Germline values: CDR1 SGHDT, CDR2 YYEEEE. J was trimmed by 8 bases and V by 3 bases; bases with no gene match: 1. This chain connects TRBV5-6 to TRBJ2-1; 8 bases fit TRBD2. The receptor's source is a boy aged 5 to 17 in good health and CMV-seronegative. Sequencing was done on a sample of PBMCs. CDR3 DNA: TGTGCCAGCAGCTACGGGAGGGATGAGCAGTTCTTC. It is translated as CASSYGRDEQFF.